These 13 T cell receptor beta chains were all obtained from the same sample, sequenced in a study of T cell responses to AZD1222 COVID-19 vaccine. Here immunoSEQ multiplex PCR was the method, and the copy in TCRdb shows in-frame clones only, minus some. In the table there are around 130,000 clones, 75% to 95% of which are singletons. Here the sequenced sample was peripheral blood, taken 28 days after the second AZD1222 dose. The receptor source for this set is an adult who received the AZD1222 COVID-19 vaccine.

The chain employs TRBV30 and TRBJ1-6; perhaps TRBD1 as D (6 bases). Germline CDR1 and CDR2: GTSNPN and SVGIG (reference sequence). V was shortened by 3 bases and J by 9 bases, with 18 bases between the two germline ends. This CDR3 comprises 15 residues. The CDR3: CAWRPRSGGVSPLHF. CDR3 in DNA: TGTGCCTGGAGACCCCGATCGGGGGGCGTTTCACCCCTCCACTTT. The complete variable domain, with remaining parts taken from reference TRBV30 and TRBJ1-6, reads SQTIHQWPATLVQPVGSPLSLECTVEGTSNPNLYWYRQAAGRGLQLLFYSVGIGQISSEVPQNLSASRPQDRQFILSSKKLLLSDSGFYLCAWRPRSGGVSPLHFGNGTRLTVT.

A single count supports this clone. The gene calls are TRBV2 and TRBJ1-1; D not resolved. CDR1 and CDR2 (germline): SNHLY, FYNNEI. The CDR3 runs to 14 residues. With 4 bases removed from V and 0 bases from J, the gap between germline ends came to 9 bases. The CDR3 is CASSVNSVNTEAFF. CDR3 nucleotide sequence: TGTGCCAGCAGTGTTAACAGTGTGAACACTGAAGCTTTCTTT.

The rearrangement uses TRBV10-3 and TRBJ2-5; 9 bases line up with TRBD2. V shed 2 bases and J 0 bases; nucleotides not matched to a gene: 7. CDR3 length: 17 amino acids. The germline V gene encodes CDR1 ENHRY and CDR2 SYGVKD. CDR3 bases: TGTGCCATCAGTGAGAGGGGCGGGAGGGAGTACCAAGAGACCCAGTACTTC. It yields the protein CAISERGGREYQETQYF.

The gene calls are TRBV2 and TRBJ2-7; D possibly matches TRBD1 or TRBD2 (5 bases each). The CDR3 covers 14 residues. Germline lookup yields CDR1 SNHLY and CDR2 FYNNEI. Deletions cut 6 bases from V and 3 bases from J, with 15 bases between. The CDR3 DNA is TGTGCCAGCAGGGGACCCGAGAGGATCTACGAGCAGTACTTC. This translates into CASRGPERIYEQYF.

The genes are TRBV5-1 and TRBJ2-7, with D maybe TRBD1 (5 bases). With 5 bases removed from V and 3 bases from J, the gap between germline ends came to 9 bases. This CDR3 has 12 amino acids. Germline V CDR1 and CDR2: SGHRS, YFSETQ. CDR3 loop: CASSFQGYEQYF. CDR3 nucleotides: TGCGCCAGCAGTTTCCAGGGCTACGAGCAGTACTTC.

The genes are TRBV6-1 and TRBJ1-2; D is uncertain. Trimming stripped 1 base from V and 4 bases from J, with 13 bases between. The CDR3 has 15 amino acids. Germline-derived CDR1 and CDR2 are MNHNS and SASEGT. CDR3 in amino acids: CASSEDLLGRYGYTF. The DNA for the CDR3 is TGTGCCAGCAGTGAAGATTTGTTGGGCCGCTATGGCTACACCTTC.

V is TRBV12-5 and J is TRBJ2-3; a possible D gene is TRBD2 (5 bases). This CDR3 is 16 amino acids long. Per the germline V gene, CDR1 is LGHNT and CDR2 is FRNRAP. With 4 bases removed from V and 1 base from J, the gap between germline ends came to 15 bases. CDR3 sequence reads: CASGSLFAGGTDTQYF. The CDR3 coding sequence is TGTGCTAGTGGTTCCCTGTTCGCGGGTGGCACAGATACGCAGTATTTT.

The genes are TRBV2 and TRBJ1-4; D unresolved. Per germline, CDR1 SNHLY and CDR2 FYNNEI. There are 18 residues in the CDR3. V lost 6 bases, J lost 0 bases, and 20 bases lay in between. The CDR3 protein is CASSANVLAEPTNEKLFF. CDR3 nucleotides: TGTGCCAGCAGCGCCAATGTGCTGGCGGAACCAACTAATGAAAAACTGTTTTTT.

The V call is TRBV4-2, the J call TRBJ2-2; TRBD1 matches at 9 bases. CDR1 and CDR2 from the germline V gene are LGHNA and YNFKEQ. J was trimmed by 4 bases and V by 4 bases; bases with no gene match: 4. The CDR3 extends over 15 amino acids. CDR3 sequence: CASSPSTGGTGELFF. CDR3 DNA: TGTGCCAGCAGCCCATCGACAGGGGGCACCGGGGAGCTGTTTTTT.

This clone appeared a single time. The rearrangement joins TRBV4-1 to TRBJ2-1; weak D call: TRBD2 (6 bases). V was shortened by 5 bases and J by 4 bases, with 15 bases between the two germline ends. The CDR3 has 15 amino acids. Germline assignment: CDR1 MGHRA and CDR2 YSYEKL. The CDR3, as DNA: TGCGCCAGCAGCTTTAGGACGGGGGATTACAATGAGCAGTTCTTC. Its translation: CASSFRTGDYNEQFF.

V gene TRBV7-2 combines with J gene TRBJ1-2; D not resolved. Per germline, CDR1 SGHTA and CDR2 FQGNSA. CDR3 length: 14 residues. Trimming left V 5 bases short and J 4 bases short, with 14 bases between. The CDR3 bases are TGTGCCAGCAGCCCTTGGACCGACGCCTATGGCTACACCTTC. It yields the protein CASSPWTDAYGYTF.

V is TRBV4-1 and J is TRBJ2-7; 8 positions match TRBD1. The J segment lost 3 bases and the V segment lost 4 bases, leaving 8 bases of the junction unmatched. CDR1 MGHRA and CDR2 YSYEKL come from the germline V gene. This CDR3 is built from 15 residues. The chain's CDR3 is CASSPLAGQGYEQYF. In DNA, the CDR3 is TGCGCCAGCAGCCCTCTCGCCGGACAGGGCTACGAGCAGTACTTC.

The V and J genes are TRBV4-1 and TRBJ1-5; D call uncertain. Per germline, CDR1 MGHRA and CDR2 YSYEKL. The CDR3 runs to 15 residues. V was trimmed by 2 bases and J by 1 base, leaving 9 bases between them. CDR3 amino acids: CASSQMGLSNQPQHF. The CDR3 DNA sequence: TGCGCCAGCAGCCAAATGGGTTTGAGCAATCAGCCCCAGCATTTT.